This TCR beta chain was documented in a study of STAT3 mutations in large granular lymphocyte leukemia. The overall study: Immunosuppressive therapy was given to more than half of T-LGLL patients.

This clone appeared once. What it binds is not known. Study results and caveats: At least one immunodominant TCR beta clonotype appeared in every T-cell large granular lymphocyte leukemia patient. TCR clonotype switching after therapy occurred in about 35% of the 18 patients. Clonal expansion was inferred from samples taken at other timepoints.

Profiling relied on immunoSEQ multiplex PCR, and the TCRdb table lists in-frame clones only, not all of them. The sample carries over 10,000 clones, more than 75% recorded once. The sample comprised peripheral blood mononuclear cells. The sequence derives from a man in his sixties with T-cell large granular lymphocyte leukemia. Some clones in this sample may be carry-over from other donors' samples.

The CDR3 sequence is CASSVFPTSDQPQHF. As DNA, the CDR3 is TGTGCCAGCAGCGTATTTCCAACGTCCGATCAGCCCCAGCATTTT. The rearrangement uses TRBV9 and TRBJ1-5; no clear D. The V end lost 1 base, the J end lost 5 bases, and 13 bases lay between the germline ends. Germline V CDR1 and CDR2: SGDLS, YYNGEE. The CDR3 spans 15 residues.